This T cell receptor beta chain was profiled in a study of blood T cell repertoires in COVID-19. Assay: immunoSEQ multiplex PCR; the TCRdb copy retains only in-frame clones and omits some. The sample records 310,000 or so clones, roughly nine tenths being singletons. The sequencing sample was made of PBMCs or T cells enriched from blood (not recorded which). This clonotype was sampled from a woman in her twenties or thirties who had recovered from COVID-19.

CDR3 in DNA: TGTGCCAGCAGCTTGGGCTCGCGGGGGGGCCAGTCGGCCCAGTACTTC. Translating it yields CASSLGSRGGQSAQYF. V is TRBV5-4 and J is TRBJ2-5; 9 bases line up with TRBD2. Germline-derived CDR1 and CDR2 are SGHNT and YYREEE (reference sequence). The V and J ends lost 0 bases and 9 bases, in that order; junction bases with no gene match: 12. The CDR3 runs to 16 residues.